A single sample is the source of the 24 T cell receptor beta chains below, sequenced in a study of T-cell memory formation after mild COVID-19. MiXCR, run by TCRdb on the 5' RACE reads, gives a single entry per CDR3 protein. The sample lists 470,000 or so distinct CDR3 sequences, around 20% occurring once. Material for sequencing was PBMCs or a T cell subset sorted from them (not recorded which). The source of these receptors is an adult woman who had mild COVID-19 (a few samples of this study predate the infection). Cell type and time point are not known.

The rearrangement uses TRBV10-3 and TRBJ1-5; D is uncertain. Germline lookup yields CDR1 ENHRY and CDR2 SYGVKD. V lost 3 bases, J lost 1 base, and 4 bases lay in between. The CDR3 length is 13 residues. CDR3 region: CAISDVSNQPQHF. The DNA for the CDR3 is TGTGCCATCAGTGACGTGAGCAATCAGCCCCAGCATTTT.

The CDR3 spells CATRERASNEKLFF. The CDR3, as DNA: TGTGCCACCAGGGAGAGAGCCTCCAATGAAAAACTGTTTTTT. V is TRBV10-3 and J is TRBJ1-4; a possible D gene is TRBD1 (5 bases). CDR3 length: 14 residues. Germline values: CDR1 ENHRY, CDR2 SYGVKD. Trimming took off 10 bases at V and 5 bases at J, with 17 bases between the two ends.

In this sample, this clonotype turned up once. This sequence joins TRBV28 and TRBJ1-1; no reliable D call. CDR3 length: 13 amino acids. The ends were cut back, 5 bases at V and 6 bases at J, with 13 bases in the middle. The germline gives CDR1 MDHEN, CDR2 SYDVKM. The CDR3 DNA sequence: TGTGCCAGCAGTCCGGTCCCGAGCGCTGAAGCTTTCTTT. The encoded protein is CASSPVPSAEAFF.

As DNA, the CDR3 is TGTGCCAGCAGCTTAGCCGGGACTACTGAGACCCAGTACTTC. Protein product: CASSLAGTTETQYF. The chain joins TRBV7-2 to TRBJ2-5; 7 nucleotides agree with TRBD2. The CDR3 covers 14 residues. Trimming took 0 bases from V and 5 from J; bases not matched to a gene: 3. The germline gives CDR1 SGHTA, CDR2 FQGNSA.

The chain joins TRBV18 to TRBJ1-3; D not resolved. The germline CDR1 and CDR2 sequences are KGHSH and LQKENI. There are 14 residues in the CDR3. With 0 bases removed from V and 4 bases from J, the gap between germline ends came to 7 bases. This CDR3 is CASSPPYEGNTIYF. DNA of the CDR3: TGTGCCAGCTCACCACCGTATGAGGGAAACACCATATATTTT.

This clonotype was counted a few times. The chain has TRBV7-2 and TRBJ1-1, with TRBD1 as a possible D gene (5 bases). The V end was cut by 8 bases, the J end by 3 bases, with 16 bases between. Germline V gene data show CDR1 as SGHTA and CDR2 as FQGNSA. The CDR3 is 14 amino acids. Written as DNA, the CDR3 is TGTGCCAGCTCGAGGGTTATGGGGGACACTGAAGCTTTCTTT. Its protein is CASSRVMGDTEAFF.

This rearrangement joins TRBV2 to TRBJ2-3; D gene uncertain. The CDR3 contains 15 residues. Germline lookup yields CDR1 SNHLY and CDR2 FYNNEI. The ends were cut back, 2 bases at V and 2 bases at J, with 11 bases in the middle. CDR3 sequence (DNA): TGTGCCAGCAGTGAATCGGCGGCGCTCACAGATACGCAGTATTTT. This encodes CASSESAALTDTQYF.

J is TRBJ2-5 and V is TRBV20-1, with D perhaps being TRBD1 or TRBD2 (6 bases each). V dropped 5 bases and J dropped 2 bases, with 15 bases sitting between them. This CDR3 region has 14 residues. Germline V gives CDR1 DFQATT, CDR2 SNEGSKA (reference sequence). The DNA of the CDR3 is TGCAGTGCTCCGGTTAGGGGGGTACAAGAGACCCAGTACTTC. Its translation is CSAPVRGVQETQYF.

This chain uses TRBV6-5 with TRBJ2-7; possibly TRBD1 for D (6 bases). With 5 bases removed from V and 2 bases from J, the gap between germline ends came to 19 bases. The CDR3 is made up of 16 amino acids. CDR1 is MNHEY, CDR2 SVGAGI, per germline. The CDR3 coding sequence is TGTGCCAGCAGTCATTATTCCCCGACAGGACCCTACGAGCAGTACTTC. Translation gives CASSHYSPTGPYEQYF.

This clonotype was detected only a few times. The rearrangement uses TRBV7-2 and TRBJ2-7, with 8 bases identical to TRBD2. The V segment lost 3 bases and the J segment 1 base; nucleotides outside the gene matches: 8. The CDR3 is 16 residues long. Germline CDR1 is SGHTA and CDR2 is FQGNSA. The CDR3 loop reads CASSLTGTSYSYEQYF. CDR3 in DNA: TGTGCCAGCAGCTTGACCGGGACTAGTTATTCCTACGAGCAGTACTTC.

This clonotype has a handful of counts. The V gene is TRBV7-6, the J gene TRBJ2-5; 9 nucleotides align to TRBD2. CDR3 length: 14 amino acids. Trimming cost V 5 bases and J 5 bases; bases outside gene matches: 6. Germline CDR1 reads SGHVS; CDR2 reads FNYEAQ. The CDR3 reads CASSIGTSWETQYF. CDR3 coding DNA: TGTGCCAGCAGCATAGGGACTAGCTGGGAGACCCAGTACTTC.

The rearrangement links TRBV12-3 or TRBV12-4 to TRBJ1-2; a possible D gene is TRBD1 (5 bases). V was pared by 7 bases and J by 4 bases, with 22 bases between. CDR3 length: 16 amino acids. In DNA, the CDR3 is TGTGCCAGCATCCGAACGGGCGGCAGGGATTCCTATGGCTACACCTTC. This gives the protein CASIRTGGRDSYGYTF.

V and J are TRBV11-3 and TRBJ1-1, with 7 bases identical to TRBD1. The ends lost 6 bases at V and 4 bases at J; junction bases unmatched: 11. Germline V CDR1 and CDR2: SGHNT, YENEEA. The length of the CDR3 is 15 residues. The CDR3 nucleotides read TGTGCCAGCAGGAAGACAGGGTTCGAGGTCACTGAAGCTTTCTTT. Its translation: CASRKTGFEVTEAFF.

The sample holds a few counts of this clonotype. This chain uses TRBV7-8 with TRBJ2-7; D is uncertain. Germline V gene lookup returns CDR1 SGHVS and CDR2 FQNEAQ. Trimming cost V 1 base and J 5 bases, with 6 bases left between them. There are 12 residues in the CDR3. In DNA form, the CDR3 reads TGTGCCAGCAGCTTAGATGGGGACGAGCAGTACTTC. Protein: CASSLDGDEQYF.

There are a few counts of this clonotype. The gene calls are TRBV10-3 and TRBJ2-1; D possibly corresponds to TRBD2 (6 bases). Germline values: CDR1 ENHRY, CDR2 SYGVKD. The CDR3 is 16 amino acids. Trimming cost V 4 bases and J 6 bases, with 19 bases left between them. The CDR3 coding sequence is TGTGCCATCAGTGGTCCGGCTAGCGCTTTGTTCAATGAGCAGTTCTTC. Its protein is CAISGPASALFNEQFF.

The chain joins TRBV7-9 to TRBJ1-4, with D maybe TRBD1 (5 bases). This CDR3 spans 15 amino acids. Deletions cut 4 bases from V and 8 bases from J, with 17 bases between. CDR1 is SEHNR and CDR2 is FQNEAQ in the germline V gene (reference sequence). The CDR3 protein is CASSSQTVGKEKLFF. For the CDR3, the DNA is TGTGCCAGCAGCTCCCAGACAGTGGGCAAGGAAAAACTGTTTTTT.

The V and J genes are TRBV27 and TRBJ2-7; D remains ambiguous. CDR3 length equals 16 residues. Germline V gene sequence: CDR1 MNHEY, CDR2 SMNVEV (reference sequence). Trimming pared 0 bases from V and 0 bases from J, leaving 12 bases between. CDR3 nucleotide sequence: TGTGCCAGCAGTTTATCCGTTGCCCAGAGCTCCTACGAGCAGTACTTC. Its protein product is CASSLSVAQSSYEQYF.

In this sample, this clonotype turned up a few times. The chain has TRBV18 and TRBJ2-1, with D tentatively TRBD1 (6 bases). CDR1 is KGHSH and CDR2 is LQKENI in the germline V gene. Between the trimmed V and J ends, which lost 2 bases and 4 bases, there was a span of 9 bases. This CDR3 has 14 amino acids. As DNA, the CDR3 is TGTGCCAGCTCACCAGACAGGAAGTACAATGAGCAGTTCTTC. Amino acids: CASSPDRKYNEQFF.

The rearrangement joins TRBV12-3 or TRBV12-4 to TRBJ2-1, with D possibly TRBD1 on 6 matching bases. The V end was cut by 6 bases, the J end by 10 bases, with 19 bases between. This CDR3 has 14 amino acids. The DNA of the CDR3 is TGTGCCAGCAGCGGACAGCGCAAGGTCCGGGAGCAGTTCTTC. This encodes CASSGQRKVREQFF.

The table lists this clonotype with a few counts. V is TRBV24-1 and J is TRBJ1-2, with 10 nucleotides matching TRBD1. This CDR3 spans 15 amino acids. Germline V gene lookup returns CDR1 KGHDR and CDR2 SFDVKD. V was clipped by 5 bases and J by 2 bases; unmatched bases: 4. This chain's CDR3 is CATSASDRGNYGYTF. The CDR3 nucleotides are TGTGCCACCAGTGCGTCGGACAGGGGGAACTATGGCTACACCTTC.

The chain uses TRBV28 and TRBJ2-4; possible D gene TRBD2, 5 bases. The germline V gene encodes CDR1 MDHEN and CDR2 SYDVKM. The length of the CDR3 is 16 residues. Trimming shortened V by 3 bases and J by 0 bases, and 12 bases separated the two germline ends. The CDR3 sequence: CASSFPADLAKNIQYF. Here the CDR3 DNA reads TGTGCCAGCAGTTTCCCAGCGGACCTAGCCAAAAACATTCAGTACTTC.

This clonotype has a handful of counts. The chain links TRBV7-6 to TRBJ1-4; maybe TRBD1 (5 bases). The CDR3 totals 15 residues. Trimming shortened V by 0 bases and J by 7 bases, and 12 bases separated the two germline ends. The V gene's germline CDR1 is SGHVS and CDR2 FNYEAQ. CDR3 residues: CASSLAEGISEKLFF. The CDR3 DNA sequence: TGTGCCAGCAGCTTAGCGGAGGGGATAAGTGAAAAACTGTTTTTT.

This clonotype was observed a handful of times. The V gene is TRBV18, the J gene TRBJ2-1; D may match TRBD1 or TRBD2 (5 bases each). This CDR3 contains 15 residues. The V and J ends lost 2 bases and 2 bases respectively, with 10 bases between them. The V gene's germline CDR1 is KGHSH and CDR2 LQKENI. The CDR3 sequence is CASSPVRETYNEQFF. For the CDR3, the DNA is TGTGCCAGCTCACCAGTCAGGGAGACCTACAATGAGCAGTTCTTC. The complete variable domain, with remaining parts taken from reference TRBV18 and TRBJ2-1, reads NAGVMQNPRHLVRRRGQEARLRCSPMKGHSHVYWYRQLPEEGLKFMVYLQKENIIDESGMPKERFSAEFPKEGPSILRIQQVVRGDSAAYFCASSPVRETYNEQFFGPGTRLTVL.

This clonotype was seen repeatedly, ten times or more. This rearrangement joins TRBV7-3 to TRBJ1-2; 10 bases fit TRBD1. V trimming: 4 bases; J trimming: 5 bases; junction bases outside the gene matches: 4. CDR3 size: 14 residues. The germline CDR1 and CDR2 sequences are SGHTA and FQGTGA. The CDR3 region has the DNA TGTGCCAGCAGCTCGGGACAGGGGAGTTATGGCTACACCTTC. Protein product: CASSSGQGSYGYTF. Full variable domain (remainder filled in from reference TRBV7-3 and TRBJ1-2): GAGVSQTPSNKVTEKGKYVELRCDPISGHTALYWYRQSLGQGPEFLIYFQGTGAADDSGLPNDRFFAVRPEGSVSTLKIQRTERGDSAVYLCASSSGQGSYGYTFGSGTRLTVV.